The clone carrying this T cell receptor beta chain was detected ten times or more. Its antigen is currently unknown. The use of a sample-barcoded 5' primer and a J-beta primer mix characterized a second PCR of roughly 6 to 11 cycles. TCRdb ran MiXCR on the 5' RACE reads and lists one entry per CDR3 protein. The sample holds 850,000 or so distinct CDR3 sequences, 29% seen once. Germline lookup yields CDR1 LNHNV and CDR2 YYDKDF (reference sequence). V was clipped by 1 base and J by 2 bases, with 15 bases between them. CDR3 length equals 16 residues. The sample belongs to a study of blood T cells in healthy people across ages. Study conclusions and caveats: Among long-lived donors, naive CD4+ cells were more numerous and diversity higher than in aged donors.

The chain couples TRBV15 to TRBJ2-7, with a weak D call TRBD1 (6 bases). Sample: blood. This clonotype was sampled from a woman at least 80 years old in good health. CDR3 DNA: TGTGCCACCAGCAGAGGAGGGCAGGGGCTTACCTACGAGCAGTACTTC. Translated: CATSRGGQGLTYEQYF.